These 32 T cell receptor beta chains originate from one sample sequenced in a study of blood T cell repertoires in COVID-19. Measured with immunoSEQ multiplex PCR; TCRdb has only the in-frame clones, and not every one. The sample holds approximately 190,000 clones; just under 85% are singletons and the top ten take about 6.9%. Sequencing was done on a sample of peripheral blood. These TCRs come from a human donor with acute or convalescent COVID-19. The donor label of this sample is uncertain.

This rearrangement joins TRBV19 to TRBJ1-1; 7 nucleotides match TRBD1. The CDR3 runs to 15 residues. Trimming cost V 5 bases and J 0 bases; bases outside gene matches: 6. Germline V gives CDR1 LNHDA, CDR2 SQIVND (reference sequence). The CDR3 bases are TGTGCCAGTAGTCCAGGGGGGACACTGAACACTGAAGCTTTCTTT. Translated, it gives CASSPGGTLNTEAFF.

This rearrangement joins TRBV7-2 to TRBJ1-6; 8 bases align to TRBD1. This CDR3 comprises 14 residues. Germline loops: CDR1 SGHTA, CDR2 FQGNSA. Trimming removed 5 bases from V and 5 bases from J; junction bases left unmatched: 2. CDR3 protein: CASSRGQDNSPLHF. The CDR3 DNA follows: TGTGCCAGCAGCCGGGGACAGGATAATTCACCCCTCCACTTT.

This clone was recorded only once. The sample has other DNA sequences that encode this CDR3 too. The chain carries TRBV19 and TRBJ2-2, with D possibly being TRBD2 (6 bases). The CDR3 length is 14 residues. V lost 4 bases to trimming and J lost 2 bases, with 8 bases between them. Germline V gene data show CDR1 as LNHDA and CDR2 as SQIVND (reference sequence). This CDR3 reads CASSRRENTGELFF. The CDR3 DNA is TGTGCCAGTAGTAGGCGGGAAAACACCGGGGAGCTGTTTTTT. The complete variable domain, with remaining parts taken from reference TRBV19 and TRBJ2-2, reads DGGITQSPKYLFRKEGQNVTLSCEQNLNHDAMYWYRQDPGQGLRLIYYSQIVNDFQKGDIAEGYSVSREKKESFPLTVTSAQKNPTAFYLCASSRRENTGELFFGEGSRLTVL.

The table lists this clone with a few counts. This chain links TRBV10-3 with TRBJ2-2; TRBD1 matches 7 bases. The germline CDR1 and CDR2 sequences are ENHRY and SYGVKD. The J segment lost 2 bases and the V segment lost 10 bases, leaving 4 bases of the junction unmatched. The CDR3 contains 13 residues. CDR3 amino acids: CATWTGNTGELFF. The CDR3 DNA sequence: TGTGCCACCTGGACAGGCAACACCGGGGAGCTGTTTTTT.

The chain recombines TRBV19 with TRBJ2-5; 7 nucleotides agree with TRBD1. Germline V lookup: CDR1 LNHDA, CDR2 SQIVND (reference sequence). V dropped 4 bases and J dropped 2; count of bases not matched to a gene: 4. The CDR3 is 14 amino acids. This chain's CDR3 is CASSTRQGQETQYF. DNA of the CDR3: TGTGCCAGTAGTACTCGACAGGGACAAGAGACCCAGTACTTC.

V gene TRBV9 combines with J gene TRBJ2-1; 11 bases are shared with TRBD1. V lost 4 bases and J lost 8; bases outside the gene matches: 11. CDR1 SGDLS and CDR2 YYNGEE come from the germline V gene. The CDR3 consists of 16 residues. As DNA, the CDR3 is TGTGCCAGCAGCCAGACAGGGACAGGGGGTTTGGATGAGCAGTTCTTC. Translating gives CASSQTGTGGLDEQFF.

To note about this clone: This sample includes further DNA sequences coding for the same CDR3. The gene calls are TRBV12-5 and TRBJ2-7, with D perhaps TRBD1 (6 bases). Trimming removed 4 bases from V and 7 bases from J, with 20 bases in between. CDR3 length: 15 residues. Germline V gene data show CDR1 as LGHNT and CDR2 as FRNRAP. CDR3 sequence reads: CASGSGQTTTGEQYF. The CDR3 DNA sequence: TGTGCTAGTGGTTCAGGACAGACCACCACGGGAGAGCAGTACTTC. Together with reference TRBV12-5 and TRBJ2-7, the CDR3 gives the full variable domain: DARVTQTPRHKVTEMGQEVTMRCQPILGHNTVFWYRQTMMQGLELLAYFRNRAPLDDSGMPKDRFSAEMPDATLATLKIQPSEPRDSAVYFCASGSGQTTTGEQYFGPGTRLTVT.

J is TRBJ2-7 and V is TRBV3-1 (or the pseudogene TRBV3-2), with 10 bases fitting TRBD1. The CDR3 length is 13 residues. V gave up 8 bases and J gave up 4 bases; unmatched junction bases: 5. Germline V CDR1 and CDR2: LGHDT, YNNKEL (reference sequence). In nucleotides, the CDR3 is TGTGCCAGCGGAAGACAGGGGGCATACGAGCAGTACTTC. This translates into CASGRQGAYEQYF.

V is TRBV3-1 (or the pseudogene TRBV3-2) and J is TRBJ2-7; TRBD1 is a possible D gene (5 bases). V lost 7 bases and J lost 3, with 19 bases in between. The germline V gene encodes CDR1 LGHDT and CDR2 YNNKEL (reference sequence). The CDR3 totals 15 residues. CDR3 sequence: CASTSRAGSIYEQYF. Here the CDR3 DNA reads TGTGCCAGCACCTCCAGGGCAGGGTCGATCTACGAGCAGTACTTC.

This chain links TRBV6-5 with TRBJ1-5; the D is unclear. Trimming left V 0 bases short and J 7 bases short, with 10 bases between. The CDR3 length is 14 residues. Germline values: CDR1 MNHEY, CDR2 SVGAGI. The CDR3 sequence: CASSYSWEGQPQHF. The CDR3 nucleotides read TGTGCCAGCAGTTACTCTTGGGAGGGACAGCCCCAGCATTTT.

The chain links TRBV6-2 or TRBV6-3 to TRBJ2-7; 8 bases map to TRBD2. J gave up 1 base and V 2 bases, and 1 base lay outside the gene matches. CDR1 is MNHEY and CDR2 is SVGEGT in the germline V gene. The CDR3 extends over 14 amino acids. Here the CDR3 reads CASSYGTRSYEQYF. Here the CDR3 DNA reads TGTGCCAGCAGTTACGGGACTAGGTCCTACGAGCAGTACTTC.

The chain has TRBV7-2 and TRBJ2-2; 10 nucleotides match TRBD2. Germline CDR1 SGHTA, CDR2 FQGNSA. Trimming took 4 bases from V and 7 from J; bases not matched to a gene: 9. CDR3 length: 16 residues. CDR3 in amino acids: CASSYPSGGGDGELFF. Written as DNA, the CDR3 is TGTGCCAGCAGCTACCCTAGCGGGGGAGGGGACGGGGAGCTGTTTTTT.

The V call is TRBV10-1, the J call TRBJ1-1; D is unresolved. Germline V gene data show CDR1 as WNHNN and CDR2 as SYGVQD (reference sequence). CDR3 length equals 15 residues. Trimming cost V 0 bases and J 4 bases, with 12 bases left between them. The CDR3 DNA sequence: TGCGCCAGCAGTGAGTCCTTGGCCGAGGGCACTGAAGCTTTCTTT. Its protein is CASSESLAEGTEAFF.

V usage is TRBV24-1 and J usage is TRBJ1-2; D call uncertain. V lost 5 bases and J lost 8, with 23 bases in between. The CDR3 length is 16 residues. Germline loops: CDR1 KGHDR, CDR2 SFDVKD. CDR3 residues: CATSGPPPAEEYGYTF. The CDR3 DNA reads TGTGCCACCAGTGGTCCTCCGCCTGCTGAAGAGTACGGCTACACCTTC.

About this clone: Other DNA sequences of this sample code for an identical CDR3. The chain has TRBV5-4 and TRBJ2-7; 7 nucleotides align to TRBD1. The CDR3 totals 13 residues. The ends lost 0 bases at V and 4 bases at J; junction bases unmatched: 1. CDR1 SGHNT and CDR2 YYREEE come from the germline V gene (reference sequence). CDR3 nucleotides: TGTGCCAGCAGCTTGGACAGGGGTTACGAGCAGTACTTC. Protein sequence: CASSLDRGYEQYF.

J is TRBJ1-4 and V is TRBV30; D ambiguous. CDR3 size: 14 residues. Germline-derived CDR1 and CDR2 are GTSNPN and SVGIG (reference sequence). V lost 0 bases and J lost 4, with 9 bases in between. CDR3 bases: TGTGCCTGGAGTGTAAAGACTAATAATGAAAAACTGTTTTTT. Protein product: CAWSVKTNNEKLFF.

In this sample, this clone turned up a few times. This sequence joins TRBV5-1 and TRBJ2-3; 8 nucleotides match TRBD1. The ends lost 5 bases at V and 1 base at J; junction bases unmatched: 6. Germline V lookup: CDR1 SGHRS, CDR2 YFSETQ. There are 15 residues in the CDR3. The CDR3 loop is CASRTGGIGTDTQYF. The DNA of the CDR3 is TGCGCCAGCAGAACAGGGGGAATTGGCACAGATACGCAGTATTTT.

The chain uses TRBV18 and TRBJ2-1, with 11 bases that match TRBD2. The CDR3 loop spans 17 amino acids. The trim removed 3 bases at V and 10 bases at J, leaving 14 bases unmatched. CDR1 and CDR2 (germline): KGHSH, LQKENI. The CDR3 protein is CASSPYTSGSSVMEQFF. CDR3 DNA sequence: TGTGCCAGCTCACCCTATACTAGCGGGAGTTCTGTGATGGAGCAGTTCTTC. The variable domain in full, with the rest retrieved from reference TRBV18 and TRBJ2-1, is NAGVMQNPRHLVRRRGQEARLRCSPMKGHSHVYWYRQLPEEGLKFMVYLQKENIIDESGMPKERFSAEFPKEGPSILRIQQVVRGDSAAYFCASSPYTSGSSVMEQFFGPGTRLTVL.

The chain has TRBV5-4 and TRBJ2-7; TRBD1 aligns across 7 bases. In germline, CDR1 is SGHNT, CDR2 YYREEE (reference sequence). With V trimmed by 2 bases and J by 3 bases, 11 bases remained unmatched. The CDR3 runs to 16 residues. This CDR3 is CASSFPKPGQNYEQYF. For the CDR3, the DNA is TGTGCCAGCAGCTTCCCTAAACCGGGACAGAACTACGAGCAGTACTTC. The full variable domain, with the rest looked up from reference TRBV5-4 and TRBJ2-7, is ETGVTQSPTHLIKTRGQQVTLRCSSQSGHNTVSWYQQALGQGPQFIFQYYREEENGRGNFPPRFSGLQFPNYSSELNVNALELDDSALYLCASSFPKPGQNYEQYFGPGTRLTVT.

The chain uses TRBV30 and TRBJ1-1, with TRBD1 identical over 9 bases. J was trimmed by 5 bases and V by 3 bases; bases with no gene match: 16. This CDR3 spans 17 amino acids. Looked up from germline, CDR1 is GTSNPN and CDR2 is SVGIG (reference sequence). The CDR3 DNA is TGTGCCTGGAGCCCCGTCTCCTCCGGGACAGGGAAAACTGAAGCTTTCTTT. Translating it yields CAWSPVSSGTGKTEAFF.

This clone was recorded once. The rearrangement joins TRBV27 to TRBJ2-2, with D perhaps matching TRBD1 (6 bases). The CDR3 runs to 13 residues. V was pared by 5 bases and J by 5 bases, with 9 bases between. CDR1 and CDR2 from the germline V gene are MNHEY and SMNVEV (reference sequence). CDR3 protein: CASSATGTGELFF. CDR3 coding DNA: TGTGCCAGCAGTGCAACAGGGACCGGGGAGCTGTTTTTT.

This rearrangement joins TRBV7-8 to TRBJ1-3; 9 bases are a match to TRBD1. Looked up from germline, CDR1 is SGHVS and CDR2 is FQNEAQ. Trimming removed 7 bases from V and 4 bases from J; junction bases left unmatched: 20. The CDR3 length is 19 residues. DNA of the CDR3: TGTGCCAGCACCCCCTGGCTCCAGACAGGGGGATATGCGGGAAACACCATATATTTT. It yields the protein CASTPWLQTGGYAGNTIYF. The variable domain in full, completed from reference TRBV7-8 and TRBJ1-3, reads GAGVSQSPRYKVAKRGQDVALRCDPISGHVSLFWYQQALGQGPEFLTYFQNEAQLDKSGLPSDRFFAERPEGSVSTLKIQRTQQEDSAVYLCASTPWLQTGGYAGNTIYFGEGSWLTVV.

This clone appeared a single time. The gene calls are TRBV2 and TRBJ2-5; a weak D match, TRBD1 (5 bases). V was clipped by 6 bases and J by 5 bases, with 13 bases between them. CDR3 length: 13 amino acids. The germline gives CDR1 SNHLY, CDR2 FYNNEI. Written as DNA, the CDR3 is TGTGCCAGCAGGGCGACAGTTTTCGAGACCCAGTACTTC. Its translation: CASRATVFETQYF.

In the case of this clone: Other DNA sequences within the sample encode an identical CDR3. Written as DNA, the CDR3 is TGCGCCAGCAGCTCAGGCAGCTCTGGGGCCAACGTCCTGACTTTC. Its translation is CASSSGSSGANVLTF. The chain employs TRBV5-1 and TRBJ2-6; D is uncertain. The V gene lost 3 bases and the J gene lost 0 bases, with 7 bases spanning the gap. The CDR3 is 15 amino acids. CDR1 is SGHRS and CDR2 is YFSETQ in the germline V gene.

In the case of this clone: The same CDR3 can be traced to other DNA sequences in this sample. CDR3 protein: CASSYAGLNTEAFF. The CDR3 bases are TGTGCCAGCAGTTACGCAGGGTTGAACACTGAAGCTTTCTTT. This sequence joins TRBV6-5 and TRBJ1-1, with TRBD1 as a possible D gene (5 bases). This CDR3 is built from 14 residues. CDR1 is MNHEY and CDR2 is SVGAGI in the germline V gene. Deletions cut 2 bases from V and 0 bases from J, with 7 bases between.

V and J are TRBV11-2 and TRBJ2-5; maybe TRBD2 (6 bases). Germline CDR1 and CDR2: SGHAT and FQNNGV. The V end was cut by 2 bases, the J end by 4 bases, with 8 bases between. The CDR3 is 13 residues long. In DNA form, the CDR3 reads TGTGCCAGCAGCTTACCGGGAGTAGAGACCCAGTACTTC. Its protein is CASSLPGVETQYF.

The CDR3: CATSPGRLAGGETQYF. Here the CDR3 DNA reads TGTGCCACCAGTCCGGGGCGACTAGCGGGAGGGGAGACCCAGTACTTC. The chain employs TRBV24-1 and TRBJ2-5, with 14 bases that match TRBD2. V shed 6 bases and J 5 bases; nucleotides not matched to a gene: 7. The CDR3 contains 16 residues. Germline lookup yields CDR1 KGHDR and CDR2 SFDVKD.

The chain couples TRBV3-1 (or the pseudogene TRBV3-2) to TRBJ2-5; D not resolved. V gave up 0 bases and J gave up 5 bases, with 10 bases separating them. The CDR3 runs to 14 residues. CDR1 is LGHDT and CDR2 is YNNKEL in the germline V gene (reference sequence). The CDR3 DNA follows: TGTGCCAGCAGCCAAGAAGTGGGCTTGGAGACCCAGTACTTC. Translation gives CASSQEVGLETQYF.

The chain couples TRBV6-6 to TRBJ1-1; 8 bases are shared with TRBD1. Germline V CDR1 and CDR2: MNHNY, SVGAGI (reference sequence). This CDR3 region has 13 residues. With 5 bases clipped from V and 5 bases from J, the junction kept 4 bases outside the gene matches. This chain's CDR3 is CASSGQGWTEAFF. The CDR3 nucleotides are TGTGCCAGCAGTGGACAGGGATGGACTGAAGCTTTCTTT.

The chain links TRBV7-2 to TRBJ2-1, with 8 bases fitting TRBD1. Germline assignment: CDR1 SGHTA and CDR2 FQGNSA. V shed 5 bases, J shed 7 bases, and the junction held 10 bases outside the gene matches. The CDR3 runs to 15 residues. CDR3 sequence reads: CASSNPGGAGNEQFF. CDR3 sequence (DNA): TGTGCCAGCAGCAACCCAGGGGGCGCGGGGAATGAGCAGTTCTTC. Combining the CDR3 with reference TRBV7-2 and TRBJ2-1 gives the whole variable domain GAGVSQSPSNKVTEKGKDVELRCDPISGHTALYWYRQSLGQGLEFLIYFQGNSAPDKSGLPSDRFSAERTGGSVSTLTIQRTQQEDSAVYLCASSNPGGAGNEQFFGPGTRLTVL.

The chain has TRBV18 and TRBJ2-3; 7 nucleotides match TRBD2. CDR3 length: 15 amino acids. After removal of 0 bases from V and 6 bases from J, the junction contained 6 bases not matched to a gene. Germline assignment: CDR1 KGHSH and CDR2 LQKENI. The chain's CDR3 is CASSPPGRGGDTQYF. For the CDR3, the DNA is TGTGCCAGCTCACCACCTGGAAGGGGAGGGGATACGCAGTATTTT.

The chain recombines TRBV19 with TRBJ1-1; D call uncertain. V gave up 4 bases and J gave up 0 bases, with 12 bases separating them. Germline V lookup: CDR1 LNHDA, CDR2 SQIVND (reference sequence). This CDR3 spans 15 amino acids. The CDR3 sequence is CASSNPAGLNTEAFF. CDR3 DNA: TGTGCCAGTAGTAACCCAGCAGGCTTGAACACTGAAGCTTTCTTT.